These T cell receptor beta chains were read from a single sample in a study of CD8+CD57+ T cells in acquired aplastic anemia. TCRdb passed the reads through MiXCR, listing each CDR3 protein once. The data hold 100,000 to 150,000 distinct CDR3 sequences, with about 46% observed a single time. Sequencing input: sorted CD4+, CD8+, or CD8+CD57+ T cells (not recorded which) from PBMCs. All receptors come from a human donor in good health, serving as a control. The CDR3 runs from the conserved cysteine through the conserved F or W. D genes are given only for firm matches. Not all rows give a size; the values are once, few, many and, for expanded clones, a class.

TRBJ2-3 | NA | TRBV10-1 | NA | TGCGCCAGCAGTGAGTATCGGGGGGCCACAGATACGCAGTATTTT | CASSEYRGATDTQYF
TRBJ1-2 | NA | TRBV7-2 | NA | TGTGCCAGCAGCACCTCTACAGGGTTTGCCTATGGCTACACCTTC | CASSTSTGFAYGYTF
TRBJ2-5 | TRBD2 | TRBV7-2 | many | TGTGCCAGCAGCTCGAGGACTAGCGGGCAAGAGACCCAGTACTTC | CASSSRTSGQETQYF
TRBJ2-7 | TRBD2 | TRBV4-2 | NA | TGTGCCAGCAGCCAAGTAGCGGGAGGACAAGGCGAGCAGTACTTC | CASSQVAGGQGEQYF
TRBJ1-2 | NA | TRBV7-2 | NA | TGTGCCAGCAGCCCGGAGGGGGATGGCTACACCTTC | CASSPEGDGYTF
TRBJ1-5 | NA | TRBV19 | NA | TGTGCCAGTAGTCCCCGGACGGGGATTAATCAGCTCCAGCATTTT | CASSPRTGINQLQHF
TRBJ2-3 | TRBD1 | TRBV18 | few | TGTGCCAGCTCACCATGGATTACAGGGGGATCCGGCACAGATACGCAGTATTTT | CASSPWITGGSGTDTQYF
TRBJ1-2 | NA | TRBV7-8 | few | TGTGCCAGCAGCATGGCCCTCGCCTATGGCTACACCTTC | CASSMALAYGYTF
TRBJ1-1 | NA | TRBV29-1 | NA | TGCAGCTCTCATAGTGGGGTACCTGAAGCTTTCTTT | CSSHSGVPEAFF
TRBJ1-4 | NA | TRBV6-1 | many | TGTGCCAGCAGTGAGCTGAGGGGCGGTGAAAAACTGTTTTTT | CASSELRGGEKLFF
TRBJ1-2 | TRBD1 | TRBV19 | many | TGTGCCAGCAGCTTAGGACAGGGGGATGGCTACACCTTC | CASSLGQGDGYTF
TRBJ2-1 | TRBD2 | TRBV25-1 | NA | TGTGCCAGCAGTGAATATTTCAGCGGGGCCACCAATGAGCAGTTCTTC | CASSEYFSGATNEQFF
TRBJ2-3 | NA | TRBV13 | many | TGTGCCAGCAGCTTCCCCAGGCGGGACACAGATACGCAGTATTTT | CASSFPRRDTDTQYF
TRBJ2-7 | TRBD2 | TRBV4-2 | many | TGTGCCAGCAGCCAAGGGACTAGCGGGGGGGCTTACGAGCAGTACTTC | CASSQGTSGGAYEQYF
TRBJ2-3 | TRBD2 | TRBV4-2 | NA | TGTGCCAGCACGACCGGGTCTAGCGGGGCTGCAGATACGCAGTATTTT | CASTTGSSGAADTQYF
TRBJ2-1 | TRBD2 | TRBV11-2 | NA | TGTGCCAGCAGCCAACTAGCGGGAGGCAATGAGCAGTTCTTC | CASSQLAGGNEQFF